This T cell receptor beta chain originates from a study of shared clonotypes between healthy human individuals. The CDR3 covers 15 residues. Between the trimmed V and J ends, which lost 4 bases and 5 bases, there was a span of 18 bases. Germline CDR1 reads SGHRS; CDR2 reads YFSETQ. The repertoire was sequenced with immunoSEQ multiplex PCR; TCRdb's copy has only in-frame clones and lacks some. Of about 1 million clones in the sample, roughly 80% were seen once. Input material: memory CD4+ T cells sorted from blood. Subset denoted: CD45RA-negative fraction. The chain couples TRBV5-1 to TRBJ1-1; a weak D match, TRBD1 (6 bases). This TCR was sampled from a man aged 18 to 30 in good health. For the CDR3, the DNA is TGCGCCAGCAGCCCTTCAGGGGCCTCAGTTACTGAAGCTTTCTTT. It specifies CASSPSGASVTEAFF.